Shown below are 13 T cell receptor beta chains from a single sample sequenced in a study of blood T cell repertoires in COVID-19. The method was immunoSEQ multiplex PCR; TCRdb's version includes in-frame clones alone and lacks a portion of them. The table has some 160,000 clones, approximately 79% seen once. Sequencing used peripheral blood. The origin of the receptors is a man aged 45-60 years with active or convalescent COVID-19.

This clone appeared once. The chain combines TRBV3-1 (or the pseudogene TRBV3-2) with TRBJ1-3; D is ambiguous. This CDR3 region has 14 residues. Germline CDR1 reads LGHDT; CDR2 reads YNNKEL (reference sequence). Trimming removed 4 bases from V and 2 bases from J, with 9 bases in between. DNA for the CDR3: TGTGCCAGCAGCCGGTCCGAGGCTGGAAACACCATATATTTT. This translates into CASSRSEAGNTIYF.

The V gene is TRBV9, the J gene TRBJ1-5; TRBD1 agrees at 9 bases. The CDR3 loop spans 15 amino acids. The ends lost 0 bases at V and 5 bases at J; junction bases unmatched: 3. In germline, CDR1 is SGDLS, CDR2 YYNGEE. CDR3 sequence (DNA): TGTGCCAGCAGCGTAGCTGGGGACAGGGATCAGCCCCAGCATTTT. Translation: CASSVAGDRDQPQHF. Based on the CDR3 plus reference TRBV9 and TRBJ1-5, the full variable domain is DSGVTQTPKHLITATGQRVTLRCSPRSGDLSVYWYQQSLDQGLQFLIQYYNGEERAKGNILERFSAQQFPDLHSELNLSSLELGDSALYFCASSVAGDRDQPQHFGDGTRLSIL.

The rearrangement joins TRBV19 to TRBJ1-5, with 7 bases fitting TRBD1. V lost 4 bases and J lost 1; bases outside the gene matches: 7. The CDR3 extends over 16 amino acids. CDR1 and CDR2 from the germline V gene are LNHDA and SQIVND (reference sequence). The CDR3 loop reads CASSKKGTESNQPQHF. CDR3 DNA sequence: TGTGCCAGTAGTAAAAAAGGGACAGAAAGCAATCAGCCCCAGCATTTT.

The chain recombines TRBV28 with TRBJ2-1; D perhaps matches TRBD1 (6 bases). Germline CDR1 is MDHEN and CDR2 is SYDVKM. Trimming stripped 11 bases from V and 0 bases from J, with 11 bases between. This CDR3 is built from 13 residues. CDR3 in amino acids: CAASGVSYNEQFF. The CDR3 DNA sequence: TGTGCCGCATCAGGGGTCTCCTACAATGAGCAGTTCTTC.

This chain joins TRBV7-3 and TRBJ2-2; D gene unclear. Germline CDR1 reads SGHTA; CDR2 reads FQGTGA. This CDR3 is built from 20 residues. V was trimmed by 2 bases and J by 1 base, leaving 23 bases between them. CDR3 sequence reads: CASSLVGATYPSENTGELFF. CDR3 nucleotide sequence: TGTGCCAGCAGCTTAGTTGGAGCTACCTACCCCTCCGAGAACACCGGGGAGCTGTTTTTT.

The chain has TRBV7-9 and TRBJ2-7; D is possibly TRBD1 (5 bases). The CDR3 totals 13 residues. Per the germline V gene, CDR1 is SEHNR and CDR2 is FQNEAQ (reference sequence). The V and J ends lost 3 bases and 6 bases respectively, with 12 bases between them. The CDR3 reads CASSFLGEGEQYF. The CDR3 nucleotides are TGTGCCAGCAGCTTTTTAGGGGAAGGCGAGCAGTACTTC.

V and J are TRBV5-4 and TRBJ1-6; tentative D call: TRBD1 (5 bases). Germline assignment: CDR1 SGHNT and CDR2 YYREEE (reference sequence). The CDR3 is 14 residues long. Trimming removed 3 bases at V and 9 bases at J, with 13 bases between. In DNA, the CDR3 is TGTGCCAGCAGCTATGATCGGGGGAGTTCACCCCTCCACTTT. Translation gives CASSYDRGSSPLHF.

The rearrangement uses TRBV24-1 and TRBJ2-5, with 11 nucleotides matching TRBD2. Looked up from germline, CDR1 is KGHDR and CDR2 is SFDVKD. The CDR3 runs 16 residues. V gave up 5 bases and J gave up 4 bases; unmatched junction bases: 8. The CDR3 DNA reads TGTGCCACCAGTGTGGGGACTAGCGGTTGGGGAGAGACCCAGTACTTC. Protein: CATSVGTSGWGETQYF.

This clone was counted once. The chain couples TRBV5-1 to TRBJ2-7; TRBD1 matches 8 bases. Looked up from germline, CDR1 is SGHRS and CDR2 is YFSETQ. Trimming at V came to 4 bases and at J to 0 bases, leaving 9 bases not matched to a gene. The CDR3 length is 16 residues. CDR3 region: CASSTHDRGLSYEQYF. The CDR3 DNA reads as TGCGCCAGCAGCACCCATGACAGGGGTCTCTCCTACGAGCAGTACTTC.

The V call is TRBV9, the J call TRBJ2-3; weak D call: TRBD2 (6 bases). Germline loops: CDR1 SGDLS, CDR2 YYNGEE. The CDR3 contains 14 residues. The V end lost 3 bases, the J end lost 4 bases, and 12 bases lay between the germline ends. CDR3 residues: CASSDPGLADTQYF. CDR3 DNA: TGTGCCAGCAGCGACCCGGGACTCGCAGATACGCAGTATTTT.

CDR3 bases: TGTGCCAGCAAGGCGGGAGCGGGGAACTACGAGCAGTACTTC. Amino acids: CASKAGAGNYEQYF. The J gene is TRBJ2-7, the V gene TRBV7-2, with 7 bases lining up with TRBD2. V was pared by 7 bases and J by 3 bases, with 9 bases of the junction left unmatched. Germline CDR1 is SGHTA and CDR2 is FQGNSA. The CDR3 contains 14 residues.

This chain joins TRBV6-5 and TRBJ2-7, with TRBD2 matching 9 bases. The CDR3 is 15 residues long. CDR1 MNHEY and CDR2 SVGAGI come from the germline V gene. The junction had 4 bases not matched to a gene; V was cut back by 2 bases and J by 2 bases. CDR3 in DNA: TGTGCCAGCAGTTACCTAGCGGGGCAACCCTACGAGCAGTACTTC. Translating it yields CASSYLAGQPYEQYF.

This chain connects TRBV9 to TRBJ1-1; the D gene is possibly TRBD1 (6 bases). Germline-derived CDR1 and CDR2 are SGDLS and YYNGEE. The ends were cut back, 4 bases at V and 1 base at J, with 8 bases in the middle. The CDR3 has 13 residues. The CDR3 spells CASSLDRNTEAFF. CDR3 sequence (DNA): TGTGCCAGCAGCCTGGACAGGAACACTGAAGCTTTCTTT.